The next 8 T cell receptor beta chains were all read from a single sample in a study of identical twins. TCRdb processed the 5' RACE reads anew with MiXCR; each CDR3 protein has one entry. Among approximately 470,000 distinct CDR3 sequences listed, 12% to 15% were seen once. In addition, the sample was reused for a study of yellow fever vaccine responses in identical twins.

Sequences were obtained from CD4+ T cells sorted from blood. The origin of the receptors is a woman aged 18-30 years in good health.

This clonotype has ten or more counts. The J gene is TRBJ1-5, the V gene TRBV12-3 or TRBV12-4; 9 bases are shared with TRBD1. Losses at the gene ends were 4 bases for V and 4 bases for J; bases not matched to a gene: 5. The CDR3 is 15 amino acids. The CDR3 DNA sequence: TGTGCCAGCAGTTCACAGGGGGCTACAAATCAGCCCCAGCATTTT. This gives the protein CASSSQGATNQPQHF.

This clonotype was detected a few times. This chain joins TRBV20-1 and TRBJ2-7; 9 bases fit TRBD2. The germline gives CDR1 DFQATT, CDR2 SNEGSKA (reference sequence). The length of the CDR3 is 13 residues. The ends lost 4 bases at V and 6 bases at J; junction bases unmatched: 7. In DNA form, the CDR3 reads TGCAGTGCTAACCTAGCGGGATGGGGCGAGCAGTACTTC. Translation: CSANLAGWGEQYF.

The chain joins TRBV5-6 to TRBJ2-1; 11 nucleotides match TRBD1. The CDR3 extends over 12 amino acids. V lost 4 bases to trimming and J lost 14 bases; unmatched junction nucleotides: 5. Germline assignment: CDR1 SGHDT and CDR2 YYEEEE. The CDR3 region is CASSRRDRGEFF. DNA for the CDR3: TGTGCCAGCAGCCGCCGGGACAGGGGGGAGTTCTTC.

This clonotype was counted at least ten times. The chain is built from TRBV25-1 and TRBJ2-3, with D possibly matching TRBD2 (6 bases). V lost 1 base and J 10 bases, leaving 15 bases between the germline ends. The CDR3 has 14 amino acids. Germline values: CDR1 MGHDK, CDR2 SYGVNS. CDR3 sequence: CASSEWGAGWAQYF. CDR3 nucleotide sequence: TGTGCCAGCAGTGAATGGGGTGCGGGATGGGCGCAGTATTTT.

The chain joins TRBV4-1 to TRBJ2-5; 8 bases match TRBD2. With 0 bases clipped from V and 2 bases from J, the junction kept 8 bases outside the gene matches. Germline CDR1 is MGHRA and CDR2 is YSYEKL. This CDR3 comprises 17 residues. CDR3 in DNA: TGCGCCAGCAGCCAAGATCTGGCGGGGGGTACTCAAGAGACCCAGTACTTC. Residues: CASSQDLAGGTQETQYF.

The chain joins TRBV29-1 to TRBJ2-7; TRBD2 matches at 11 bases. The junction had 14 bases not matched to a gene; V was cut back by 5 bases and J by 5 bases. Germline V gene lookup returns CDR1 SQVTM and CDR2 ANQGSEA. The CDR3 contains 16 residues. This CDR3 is CSVSVNSGGAAHEQYF. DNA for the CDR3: TGCAGCGTTTCGGTGAATAGCGGGGGGGCCGCCCACGAGCAGTACTTC.

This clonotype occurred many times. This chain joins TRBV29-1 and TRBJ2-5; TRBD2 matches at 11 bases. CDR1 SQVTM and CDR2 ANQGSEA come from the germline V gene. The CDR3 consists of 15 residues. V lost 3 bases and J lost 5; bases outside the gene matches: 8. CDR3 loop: CSVEITSGRGETQYF. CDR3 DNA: TGCAGCGTTGAGATCACTAGCGGGAGAGGCGAGACCCAGTACTTC.

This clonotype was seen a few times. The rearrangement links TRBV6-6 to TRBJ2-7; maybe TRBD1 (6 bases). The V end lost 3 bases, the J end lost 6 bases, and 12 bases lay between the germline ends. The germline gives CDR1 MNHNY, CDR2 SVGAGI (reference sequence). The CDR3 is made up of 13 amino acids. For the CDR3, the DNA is TGTGCCAGCAGTTATGTGGGGGCCGGCGAGCAGTACTTC. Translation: CASSYVGAGEQYF.